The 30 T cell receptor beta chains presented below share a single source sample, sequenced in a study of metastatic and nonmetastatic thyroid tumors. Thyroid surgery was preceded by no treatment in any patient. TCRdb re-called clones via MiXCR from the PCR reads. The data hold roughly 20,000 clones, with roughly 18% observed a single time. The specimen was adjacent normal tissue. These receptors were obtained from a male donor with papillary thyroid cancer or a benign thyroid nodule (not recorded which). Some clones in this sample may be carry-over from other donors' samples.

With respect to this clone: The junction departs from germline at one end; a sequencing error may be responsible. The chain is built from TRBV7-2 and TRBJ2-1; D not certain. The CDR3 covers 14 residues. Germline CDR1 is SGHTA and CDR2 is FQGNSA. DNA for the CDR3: TGTGCCAGCAGCGACGACGGGTCCTACAATGAGAGGCTCTTC. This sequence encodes CASSDDGSYNERLF.

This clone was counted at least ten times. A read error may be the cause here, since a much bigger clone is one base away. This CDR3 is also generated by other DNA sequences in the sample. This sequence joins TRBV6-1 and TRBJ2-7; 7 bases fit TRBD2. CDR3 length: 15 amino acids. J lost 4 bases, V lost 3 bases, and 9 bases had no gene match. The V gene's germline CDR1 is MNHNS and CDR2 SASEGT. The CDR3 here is CASSDGGSPPYEQYF. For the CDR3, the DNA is TGTGCCAGCAGTGACGGGGGGAGCCCCCCTTACGAGCAGTACTTC.

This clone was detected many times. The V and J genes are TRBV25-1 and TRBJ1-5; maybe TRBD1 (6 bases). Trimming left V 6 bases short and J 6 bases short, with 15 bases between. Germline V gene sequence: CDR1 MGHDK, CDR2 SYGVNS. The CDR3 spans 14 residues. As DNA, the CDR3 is TGTGCCAGCAGCAGCACAGGGTTGGGTCAGCCCCAGCATTTT. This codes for CASSSTGLGQPQHF.

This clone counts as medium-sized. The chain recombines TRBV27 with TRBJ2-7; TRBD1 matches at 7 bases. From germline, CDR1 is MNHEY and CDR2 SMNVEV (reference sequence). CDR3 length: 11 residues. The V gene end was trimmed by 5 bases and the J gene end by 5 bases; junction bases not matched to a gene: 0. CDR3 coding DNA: TGTGCCAGCAGTACAGGGGACGAGCAGTACTTC. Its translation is CASSTGDEQYF.

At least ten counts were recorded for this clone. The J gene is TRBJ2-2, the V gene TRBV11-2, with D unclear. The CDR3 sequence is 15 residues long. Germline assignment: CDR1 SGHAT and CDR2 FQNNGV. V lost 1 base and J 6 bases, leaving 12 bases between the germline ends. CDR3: CASSLVYAEAGELFF. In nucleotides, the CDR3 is TGTGCCAGCAGCTTAGTTTACGCCGAGGCCGGGGAGCTGTTTTTT.

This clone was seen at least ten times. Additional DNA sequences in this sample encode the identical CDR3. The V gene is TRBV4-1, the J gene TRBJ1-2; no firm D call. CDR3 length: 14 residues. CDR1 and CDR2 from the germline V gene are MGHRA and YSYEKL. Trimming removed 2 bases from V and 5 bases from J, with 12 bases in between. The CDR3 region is CASSQLPLGYGYTF. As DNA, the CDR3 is TGCGCCAGCAGCCAACTCCCTTTAGGGTATGGCTACACCTTC.

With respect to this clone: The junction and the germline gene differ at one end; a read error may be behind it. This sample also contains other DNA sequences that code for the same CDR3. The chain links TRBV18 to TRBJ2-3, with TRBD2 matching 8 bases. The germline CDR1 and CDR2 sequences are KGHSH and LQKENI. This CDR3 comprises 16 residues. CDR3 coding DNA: TGTGCCAGCTCCCCACCGGGAGGGGCGCGCGCAGATACGCAGTATTTC. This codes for CASSPPGGARADTQYF.

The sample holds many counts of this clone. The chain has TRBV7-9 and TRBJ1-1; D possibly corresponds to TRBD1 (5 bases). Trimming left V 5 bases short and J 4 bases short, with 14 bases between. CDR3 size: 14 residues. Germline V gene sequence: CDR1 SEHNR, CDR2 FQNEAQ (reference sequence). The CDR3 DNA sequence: TGTGCCAGCAGCCAGGACACCTTGGGCACTGAAGCTTTCTTT. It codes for CASSQDTLGTEAFF.

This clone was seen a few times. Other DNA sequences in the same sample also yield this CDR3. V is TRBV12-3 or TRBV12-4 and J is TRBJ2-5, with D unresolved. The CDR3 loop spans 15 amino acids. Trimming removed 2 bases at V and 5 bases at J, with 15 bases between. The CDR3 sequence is CASSLKGFGRETQYF. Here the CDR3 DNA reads TGTGCCAGCAGTTTAAAAGGGTTCGGGCGTGAGACCCAGTACTTC.

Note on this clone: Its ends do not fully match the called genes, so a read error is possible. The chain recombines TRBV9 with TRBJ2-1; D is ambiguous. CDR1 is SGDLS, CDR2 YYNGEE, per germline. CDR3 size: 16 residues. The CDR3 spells CGSSPSVGGPGPEQFF. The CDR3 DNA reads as TGTGGCAGCAGCCCCTCCGTGGGTGGGCCTGGACCTGAGCAGTTCTTC.

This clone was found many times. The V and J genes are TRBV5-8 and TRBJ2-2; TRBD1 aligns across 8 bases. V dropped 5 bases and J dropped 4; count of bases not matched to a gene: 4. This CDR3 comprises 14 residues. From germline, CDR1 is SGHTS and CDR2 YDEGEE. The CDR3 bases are TGTGCCAGCAGGCCGACAGGGGTCACCGGGGAGCTGTTTTTT. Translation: CASRPTGVTGELFF.

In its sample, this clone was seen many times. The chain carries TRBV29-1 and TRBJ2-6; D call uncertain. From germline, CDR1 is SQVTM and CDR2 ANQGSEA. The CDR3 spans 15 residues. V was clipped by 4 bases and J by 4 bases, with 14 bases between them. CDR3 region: CSVALGFRGANVLTF. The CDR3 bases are TGCAGCGTTGCTCTCGGATTCCGGGGGGCCAACGTCCTGACTTTC.

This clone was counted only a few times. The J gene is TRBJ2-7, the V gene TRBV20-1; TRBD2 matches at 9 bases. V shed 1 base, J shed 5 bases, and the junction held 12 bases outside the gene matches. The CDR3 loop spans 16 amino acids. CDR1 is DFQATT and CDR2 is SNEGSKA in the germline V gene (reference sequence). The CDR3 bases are TGCAGTGCTAGAGGGCGGGGGGGCGTGTTCCAGAACGAGCAGTACTTC. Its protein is CSARGRGGVFQNEQYF.

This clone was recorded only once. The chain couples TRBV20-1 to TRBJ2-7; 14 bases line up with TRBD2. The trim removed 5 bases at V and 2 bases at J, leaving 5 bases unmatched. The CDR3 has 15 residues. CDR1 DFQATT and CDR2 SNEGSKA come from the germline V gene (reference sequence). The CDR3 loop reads CSAPGLAGETYEQYF. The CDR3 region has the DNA TGCAGTGCTCCGGGACTAGCGGGGGAGACCTACGAGCAGTACTTC.

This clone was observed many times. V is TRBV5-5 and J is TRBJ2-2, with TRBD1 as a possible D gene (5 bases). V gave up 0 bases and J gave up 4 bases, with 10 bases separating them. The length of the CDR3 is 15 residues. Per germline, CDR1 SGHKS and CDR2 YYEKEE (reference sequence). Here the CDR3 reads CASSLAGLSTGELFF. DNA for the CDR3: TGTGCCAGCAGCTTGGCAGGGTTGAGCACCGGGGAGCTGTTTTTT.

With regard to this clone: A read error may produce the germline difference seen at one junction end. The CDR3 region is CATSLGTGGTDTQYF. CDR3 DNA: TGCGCCACCAGCTTGGGGACAGGGGGCACAGATACGCAGTATTTT. The chain recombines TRBV5-1 with TRBJ2-3; 10 bases are shared with TRBD1. The CDR3 contains 15 residues. CDR1 SGHRS and CDR2 YFSETQ come from the germline V gene.

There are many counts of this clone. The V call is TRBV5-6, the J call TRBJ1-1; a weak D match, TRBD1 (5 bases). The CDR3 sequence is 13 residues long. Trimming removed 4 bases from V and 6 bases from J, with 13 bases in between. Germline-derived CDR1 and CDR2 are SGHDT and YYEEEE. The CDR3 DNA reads TGTGCCAGCAGCGCAGGGATTCGGGCTGAAGCTTTCTTT. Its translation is CASSAGIRAEAFF.

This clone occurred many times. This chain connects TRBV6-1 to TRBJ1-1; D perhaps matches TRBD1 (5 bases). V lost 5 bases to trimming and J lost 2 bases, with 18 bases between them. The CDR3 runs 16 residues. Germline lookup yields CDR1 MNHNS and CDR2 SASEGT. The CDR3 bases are TGTGCCAGCAGTAAACCTAAGGACAAAAAAAACACTGAAGCTTTCTTT. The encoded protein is CASSKPKDKKNTEAFF.

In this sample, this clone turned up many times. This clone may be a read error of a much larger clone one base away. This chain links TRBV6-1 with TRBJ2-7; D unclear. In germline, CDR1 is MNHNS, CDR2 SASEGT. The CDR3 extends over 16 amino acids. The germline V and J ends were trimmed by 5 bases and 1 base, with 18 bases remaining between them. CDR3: CASSPGSLGRSYEQYF. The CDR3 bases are TGTGCCAGCAGTCCAGGCTCCCTAGGCAGATCCTACGAGCAGTACTTC.

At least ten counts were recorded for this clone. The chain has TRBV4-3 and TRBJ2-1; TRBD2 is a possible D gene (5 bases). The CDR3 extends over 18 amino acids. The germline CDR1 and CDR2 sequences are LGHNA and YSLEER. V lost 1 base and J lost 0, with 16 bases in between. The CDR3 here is CASSQAGSRPSSYNEQFF. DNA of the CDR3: TGCGCCAGCAGCCAAGCGGGATCGAGGCCGAGCTCCTACAATGAGCAGTTCTTC.

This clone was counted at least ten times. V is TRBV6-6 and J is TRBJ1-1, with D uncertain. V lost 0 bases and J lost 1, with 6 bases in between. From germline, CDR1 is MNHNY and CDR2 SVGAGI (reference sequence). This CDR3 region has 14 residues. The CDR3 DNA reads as TGTGCCAGCAGTTACTCCGACGCGAACACTGAAGCTTTCTTT. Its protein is CASSYSDANTEAFF.

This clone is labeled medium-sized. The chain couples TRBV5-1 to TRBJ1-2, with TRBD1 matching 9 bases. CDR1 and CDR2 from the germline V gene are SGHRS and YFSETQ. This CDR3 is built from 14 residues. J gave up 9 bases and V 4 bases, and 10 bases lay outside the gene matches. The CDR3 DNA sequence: TGCGCCAGCAGCAGCGGACAGGGGCCGGGTCGCTACACCTTC. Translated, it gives CASSSGQGPGRYTF.

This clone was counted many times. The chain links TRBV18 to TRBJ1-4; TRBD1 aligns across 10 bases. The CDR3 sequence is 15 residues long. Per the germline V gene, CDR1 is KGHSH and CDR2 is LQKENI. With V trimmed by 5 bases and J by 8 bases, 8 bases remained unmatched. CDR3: CASSSGTGDGEKLFF. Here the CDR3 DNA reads TGTGCCAGCTCATCGGGGACAGGGGACGGGGAAAAACTGTTTTTT.

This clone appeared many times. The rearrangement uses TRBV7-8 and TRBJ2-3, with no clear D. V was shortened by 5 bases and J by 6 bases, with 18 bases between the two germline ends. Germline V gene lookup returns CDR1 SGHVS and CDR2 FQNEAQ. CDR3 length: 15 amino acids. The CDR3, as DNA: TGTGCCAGCAGCGACTTCCAGAGTCACTTGGATACGCAGTATTTT. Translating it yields CASSDFQSHLDTQYF.

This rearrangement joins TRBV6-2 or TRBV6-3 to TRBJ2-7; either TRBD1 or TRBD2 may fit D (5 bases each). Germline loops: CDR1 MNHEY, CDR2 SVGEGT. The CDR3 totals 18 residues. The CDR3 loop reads CQHITGGSERQSSYEQYV. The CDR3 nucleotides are TGTCAACATATCACAGGAGGCTCGGAGCGGCAAAGCTCCTACGAGCAGTACGTC.

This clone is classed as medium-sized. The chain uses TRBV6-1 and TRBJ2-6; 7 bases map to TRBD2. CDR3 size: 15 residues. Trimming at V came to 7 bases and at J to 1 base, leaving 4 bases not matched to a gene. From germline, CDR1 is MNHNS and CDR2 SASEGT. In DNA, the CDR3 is TGTGCCAGCATCGGGGGAGGGTCTGGGGCCAACGTCCTGACTTTC. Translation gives CASIGGGSGANVLTF.

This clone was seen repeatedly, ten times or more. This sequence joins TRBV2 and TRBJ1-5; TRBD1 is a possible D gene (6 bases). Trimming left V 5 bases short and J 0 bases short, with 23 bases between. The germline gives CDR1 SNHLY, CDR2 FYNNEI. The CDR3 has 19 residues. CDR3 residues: CASSSTIRQVDYSNQPQHF. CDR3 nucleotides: TGTGCCAGCAGTTCCACAATCCGACAGGTTGACTATAGCAATCAGCCCCAGCATTTT.

The CDR3, as DNA: TGCAGTGCTAGAGATCGGGGCAGGCCGGCGGTCTATGGCTACACCTTC. Its protein is CSARDRGRPAVYGYTF. J is TRBJ1-2 and V is TRBV20-1; maybe TRBD1 (5 bases). The germline V gene has CDR1 DFQATT and CDR2 SNEGSKA (reference sequence). Trimming shortened V by 0 bases and J by 4 bases, and 18 bases separated the two germline ends. The CDR3 is made up of 16 amino acids.

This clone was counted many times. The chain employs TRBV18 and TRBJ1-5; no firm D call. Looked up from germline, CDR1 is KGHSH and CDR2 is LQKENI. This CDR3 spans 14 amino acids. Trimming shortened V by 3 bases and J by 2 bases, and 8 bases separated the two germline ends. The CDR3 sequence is CASSPDSGNQPQHF. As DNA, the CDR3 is TGTGCCAGCTCACCCGACTCTGGCAATCAGCCCCAGCATTTT.

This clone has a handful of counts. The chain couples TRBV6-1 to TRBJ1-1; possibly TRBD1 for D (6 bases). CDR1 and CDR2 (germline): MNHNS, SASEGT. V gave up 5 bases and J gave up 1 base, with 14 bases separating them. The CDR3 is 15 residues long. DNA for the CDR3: TGTGCCAGCAGTACTGAATACAGGGCGAACACTGAAGCTTTCTTT. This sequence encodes CASSTEYRANTEAFF.